This TCR beta chain derives from a study of cytomegalovirus exposure and HLA in healthy donors. Background on the study: Earlier sequencing of around 190 million T cells yielded 95 million to 120 million unique TCR beta sequences. General study points: In vitro experiments confirmed that a few CMV-associated chains were specific for CMV antigens. As a later analysis showed, a missense DCLRE1C variant was linked to trimming of TCR beta V- and J-genes.

On this clone: Its antigen is not known.

PCR involved 60 Vbeta and 13 Jbeta primers. Generated by immunoSEQ multiplex PCR, the TCRdb table keeps only in-frame clones and is missing some. This table has some 90,000 clones, approximately 80% appearing once. Germline CDR1 is SGHNT and CDR2 is YYREEE (reference sequence). There are 14 residues in the CDR3. V was trimmed by 4 bases and J by 6 bases, leaving 16 bases between them. Sequencing input: PBMCs. The clonotype was recovered from a young man in good health and CMV-seropositive. This chain connects TRBV5-4 to TRBJ1-2, with D maybe TRBD1 (6 bases). The CDR3 loop is CASSPYTGQDGYTF. DNA of the CDR3: TGTGCCAGCAGCCCGTACACAGGGCAGGATGGCTACACCTTC. The whole variable domain, filled in from reference TRBV5-4 and TRBJ1-2, reads ETGVTQSPTHLIKTRGQQVTLRCSSQSGHNTVSWYQQALGQGPQFIFQYYREEENGRGNFPPRFSGLQFPNYSSELNVNALELDDSALYLCASSPYTGQDGYTFGSGTRLTVV.